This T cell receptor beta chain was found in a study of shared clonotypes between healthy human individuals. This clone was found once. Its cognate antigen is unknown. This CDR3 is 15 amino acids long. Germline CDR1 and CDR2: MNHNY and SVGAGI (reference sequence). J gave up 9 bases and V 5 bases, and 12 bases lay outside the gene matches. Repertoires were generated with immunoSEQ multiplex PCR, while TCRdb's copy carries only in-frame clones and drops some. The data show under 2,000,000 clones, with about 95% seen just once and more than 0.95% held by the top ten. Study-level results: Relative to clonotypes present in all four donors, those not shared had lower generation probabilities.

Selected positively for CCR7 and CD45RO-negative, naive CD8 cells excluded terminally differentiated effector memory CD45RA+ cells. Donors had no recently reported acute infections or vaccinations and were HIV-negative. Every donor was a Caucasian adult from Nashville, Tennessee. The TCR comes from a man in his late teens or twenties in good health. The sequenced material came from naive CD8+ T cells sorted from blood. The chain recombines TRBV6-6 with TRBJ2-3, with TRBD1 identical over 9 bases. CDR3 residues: CASSPGTGSHQTQYF. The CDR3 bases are TGTGCCAGCAGTCCCGGGACAGGGTCTCATCAGACGCAGTATTTT.